This record covers a single T cell receptor (beta chain). What it recognizes is unknown. This PCR relied on a set of 60 Vbeta primers and 13 Jbeta primers. Sequencing was performed with immunoSEQ multiplex PCR; in TCRdb, only in-frame clones are kept and a portion is missing. Of roughly 70,000 clones listed, roughly 74% were seen once; the top ten hold approximately 10%. This sample is drawn from a study of cytomegalovirus exposure and HLA in healthy donors. Germline V CDR1 and CDR2: SGHTA, FQGTGA. Trimming shortened V by 0 bases and J by 7 bases, and 13 bases separated the two germline ends. The length of the CDR3 is 15 residues. Study-level points and caveats: As a later analysis showed, a missense DCLRE1C variant was linked to trimming of TCR beta V- and J-genes. Among the sequence variants, a highly shared cluster was likely an artifact of sequencing.

The V and J genes are TRBV7-3 and TRBJ2-1; D perhaps matches TRBD2 (5 bases). The sequence was obtained from a human donor in good health. Sequenced sample: PBMCs. The CDR3 spells CASSLTFGTGNEQFF. The CDR3 region has the DNA TGTGCCAGCAGCTTAACGTTCGGAACGGGAAATGAGCAGTTCTTC.